The 32 T cell receptor beta chains given below trace back to one sample, sequenced in a study of molecular identifiers for immune sequencing clone quantification. TCRdb re-analysed the PCR reads in MiXCR, keeping a single row per CDR3 protein. The sample has fewer than 70,000 distinct CDR3 sequences, 18% seen once. The material sequenced was naive CD8+ T cells from blood, with Jurkat cell RNA spiked in. Subset noted: FACS-sorted CD8+CD4-CCR7+CD45RA+ naive T cells. The receptors were gathered from a human donor in good health. Some libraries in this study had Jurkat cell RNA spiked in.

In this sample, this clonotype turned up many times. This chain links TRBV3-1 with TRBJ1-6; D may be TRBD1 (5 bases). The V and J ends lost 4 bases and 4 bases respectively, with 14 bases between them. CDR3 length: 16 residues. Germline CDR1 reads LGHDT; CDR2 reads YNNKEL (reference sequence). The CDR3 is CASSRTVTEYNSPLHF. CDR3 DNA sequence: TGTGCCAGCAGCCGAACTGTGACAGAGTATAATTCACCCCTCCACTTT.

In this sample, this clonotype turned up many times. Compared with germline, one end of the junction differs, possibly owing to a read error. CDR3 coding DNA: TGTGCCAGCAGACCCTGGTTCGGGGGCGACGGCACAGGTACGCAGTATTTT. It translates to CASRPWFGGDGTGTQYF. The gene calls are TRBV6-5 and TRBJ2-3, with D perhaps being TRBD1 or TRBD2 (6 bases each). The germline V gene encodes CDR1 MNHEY and CDR2 SVGAGI. CDR3 size: 17 residues.

With regard to this clonotype: A read error is likely, as this CDR3 ends without the conserved phenylalanine or tryptophan. The chain carries TRBV12-5 and TRBJ2-1; D remains unclear. V was trimmed by 5 bases and J by 7 bases, leaving 18 bases between them. This CDR3 has 15 amino acids. CDR1 and CDR2 (germline): LGHNT, FRNRAP. CDR3 sequence reads: CASGRAPGLANEQFL. The CDR3, as DNA: TGTGCTAGTGGTCGAGCGCCAGGATTGGCTAATGAGCAGTTCCTC.

This clonotype appeared a few times. The chain recombines TRBV7-9 with TRBJ2-7; D possibly corresponds to TRBD1 (6 bases). This CDR3 has 12 residues. CDR1 and CDR2 (germline): SEHNR, FQNEAQ (reference sequence). Trimming took off 0 bases at V and 9 bases at J, with 9 bases between the two ends. This CDR3 reads CASSLALTGQYF. The CDR3 DNA reads as TGTGCCAGCAGCTTAGCTCTGACAGGGCAGTACTTC.

This clonotype has a count of ten or more. The chain recombines TRBV5-1 with TRBJ2-4; possible D gene TRBD1, 5 bases. CDR3 length equals 15 residues. Trimming removed 4 bases at V and 3 bases at J, with 14 bases between. Germline CDR1 and CDR2: SGHRS and YFSETQ. CDR3 nucleotide sequence: TGCGCCAGCAGCCCCAGGGAATCGGTCAAAAACATTCAGTACTTC. This codes for CASSPRESVKNIQYF.

Many counts were recorded for this clonotype. V usage is TRBV7-9 and J usage is TRBJ2-1, with D tentatively TRBD2 (6 bases). The V end was cut by 3 bases, the J end by 0 bases, with 9 bases between. The CDR3 covers 15 residues. Germline V gene sequence: CDR1 SEHNR, CDR2 FQNEAQ (reference sequence). CDR3 nucleotides: TGTGCCAGCAGCTTTATTAGCGGCTCCTACAATGAGCAGTTCTTC. Translating it yields CASSFISGSYNEQFF.

This clonotype has just a few counts. The genes are TRBV12-3 or TRBV12-4 and TRBJ2-7; D is possibly TRBD2 (5 bases). The CDR3 loop spans 15 amino acids. Trimming pared 4 bases from V and 0 bases from J, leaving 13 bases between. The CDR3 bases are TGTGCCAGCAGTTCACCCTCCAGCGGCTCCTACGAGCAGTACTTC. Its protein is CASSSPSSGSYEQYF.

The table lists this clonotype with many counts. The rearrangement joins TRBV3-1 to TRBJ1-2; D is uncertain. V was pared by 0 bases and J by 8 bases, with 19 bases between. From germline, CDR1 is LGHDT and CDR2 YNNKEL (reference sequence). The CDR3 sequence is 16 residues long. The DNA for the CDR3 is TGTGCCAGCAGCCAAGAAACCGGCAGCCACTCCCTAGGCTACACCTTC. This translates into CASSQETGSHSLGYTF.

This clonotype has at least ten counts. The chain carries TRBV27 and TRBJ1-4; 9 bases line up with TRBD1. The V and J ends lost 6 bases and 7 bases, in that order; junction bases with no gene match: 6. Germline V gene lookup returns CDR1 MNHEY and CDR2 SMNVEV (reference sequence). This CDR3 is 14 amino acids long. This CDR3 reads CASSLGQGREKLFF. For the CDR3, the DNA is TGTGCCAGCAGCTTGGGACAGGGTCGTGAAAAACTGTTTTTT.

This clonotype occurred a few times. Possible read error: a much larger clone is one base away. This rearrangement joins TRBV3-1 to TRBJ2-2; TRBD1 is a possible D gene (6 bases). Per the germline V gene, CDR1 is LGHDT and CDR2 is YNNKEL (reference sequence). This CDR3 contains 18 residues. The CDR3 reads CVSSQDSWQGYDTGELFF. The CDR3 DNA follows: TGTGTCAGCAGCCAAGATTCGTGGCAGGGGTACGACACCGGGGAGCTGTTTTTT.

This clonotype was recorded many times. This rearrangement joins TRBV6-2 or TRBV6-3 to TRBJ2-1; no clear D. Trimming removed 7 bases at V and 0 bases at J, with 7 bases between. The CDR3 covers 13 residues. Germline-derived CDR1 and CDR2 are MNHEY and SVGEGT. CDR3 sequence reads: CASTQSSYNEQFF. The CDR3 DNA is TGTGCCAGCACTCAGAGCTCCTACAATGAGCAGTTCTTC.

Details on this clonotype: One base away lies a much larger clone, so this may be a sequencing read error. This chain connects TRBV27 to TRBJ2-1; D may be TRBD2 (5 bases). V lost 7 bases, J lost 9 bases, and 10 bases lay in between. Germline loops: CDR1 MNHEY, CDR2 SMNVEV (reference sequence). The CDR3 spans 11 residues. The CDR3 sequence: CASTDFFEQFF. The CDR3 region has the DNA TGTGCCAGCACGGACTTTTTTGAGCAGTTCTTC.

Concerning this clonotype itself: This may stem from a read error, because a much larger clone lies one nucleotide away. The rearrangement uses TRBV3-1 and TRBJ1-4, with D hard to call. The germline gives CDR1 LGHDT, CDR2 YNNKEL (reference sequence). The CDR3 sequence is 17 residues long. DNA of the CDR3: TGTGCCAGCAGCCCGTCCAACGTTCCGTCAACTAGTGAAAAACTGTTTTTT. This translates into CASSPSNVPSTSEKLFF.

This clonotype was seen a few times. This chain links TRBV21-1 with TRBJ2-1; TRBD1 is the table's D call and was not checked against the DNA. TRBV21-1 is described as a pseudogene. The CDR3 contains 15 residues. CDR3 in amino acids: CASSPGPGTFNEQFF. DNA of the CDR3: TGTGCCAGCAGCCCTGGACCTGGGACATTCAATGAGCAGTTCTTC.

This clonotype has a count of ten or more. The rearrangement links TRBV30 to TRBJ2-2, with D possibly matching TRBD1 (5 bases). V lost 0 bases to trimming and J lost 2 bases, with 10 bases between them. The CDR3 is 15 amino acids. CDR1 GTSNPN and CDR2 SVGIG come from the germline V gene (reference sequence). The CDR3 nucleotides are TGTGCCTGGAGTGTAGGGGCTACCAACACCGGGGAGCTGTTTTTT. Translated, it gives CAWSVGATNTGELFF.

This clonotype came up many times. The V call is TRBV7-8, the J call TRBJ2-5; 12 bases fit TRBD2. CDR1 SGHVS and CDR2 FQNEAQ come from the germline V gene. The ends lost 5 bases at V and 5 bases at J; junction bases unmatched: 12. This CDR3 region has 17 residues. The CDR3 here is CASSIRLAGAVSETQYF. For the CDR3, the DNA is TGTGCCAGCAGCATCCGACTAGCGGGAGCCGTGAGCGAGACCCAGTACTTC.

This rearrangement joins TRBV12-3 or TRBV12-4 to TRBJ2-7, with 7 bases matching TRBD1. The CDR3 has 14 amino acids. V lost 3 bases to trimming and J lost 4 bases; unmatched junction nucleotides: 6. The CDR3 DNA is TGTGCCAGCAGTTTTGGGGACAGATCGTACGAGCAGTACTTC. It translates to CASSFGDRSYEQYF.

There are many counts of this clonotype. The chain combines TRBV24-1 with TRBJ2-3, with TRBD1 matching 10 bases. The CDR3 spans 15 residues. Unmatched junction bases numbered 8, after V lost 7 bases and J lost 5 bases. The germline V gene encodes CDR1 KGHDR and CDR2 SFDVKD. CDR3 coding DNA: TGTGCCACCAGCGCCGGGACAGGGGTAGGAGATACGCAGTATTTT. Its protein product is CATSAGTGVGDTQYF.

This clonotype has ten or more counts. This chain links TRBV30 with TRBJ2-2; 8 nucleotides line up with TRBD2. There are 12 residues in the CDR3. In germline, CDR1 is GTSNPN, CDR2 SVGIG (reference sequence). Losses at the gene ends were 5 bases for V and 6 bases for J; bases not matched to a gene: 2. The CDR3 coding sequence is TGTGCCTGGGGAGCGGGAGCCGGGGAGCTGTTTTTT. Its translation: CAWGAGAGELFF.

This clonotype was picked up many times. The V call is TRBV7-2, the J call TRBJ2-3, with 8 bases aligning to TRBD1. Germline-derived CDR1 and CDR2 are SGHTA and FQGNSA. The V and J ends lost 4 bases and 3 bases, in that order; junction bases with no gene match: 9. The CDR3 is made up of 16 amino acids. Here the CDR3 reads CASSSKDRGFTDTQYF. In nucleotides, the CDR3 is TGTGCCAGCAGCTCAAAAGACAGGGGTTTTACAGATACGCAGTATTTT. The complete variable domain, with remaining parts taken from reference TRBV7-2 and TRBJ2-3, reads GAGVSQSPSNKVTEKGKDVELRCDPISGHTALYWYRQSLGQGLEFLIYFQGNSAPDKSGLPSDRFSAERTGGSVSTLTIQRTQQEDSAVYLCASSSKDRGFTDTQYFGPGTRLTVL.

This clonotype was found many times. This sequence joins TRBV9 and TRBJ2-2; TRBD1 or TRBD2 may be the D gene (5 bases each). The CDR3 length is 14 residues. Germline CDR1 and CDR2: SGDLS and YYNGEE. Trimming shortened V by 5 bases and J by 1 base, and 9 bases separated the two germline ends. CDR3 protein: CASRTRGNTGELFF. In DNA, the CDR3 is TGTGCCAGCAGGACGAGGGGGAACACCGGGGAGCTGTTTTTT.

Points on this clonotype: Lacking the conserved final phenylalanine or tryptophan, this CDR3 likely reflects a read error. The chain has TRBV4-3 and TRBJ1-1; D is unresolved. V shed 0 bases and J shed 4 bases, with 15 bases lying between them. This CDR3 region has 16 residues. Germline-derived CDR1 and CDR2 are LGHNA and YSLEER. The CDR3 coding sequence is TGCGCCAGCAGCCAAGATAAGAGGCTTTTTGGCACTGAAGCTTTCTCT. This sequence encodes CASSQDKRLFGTEAFS.

This clonotype was picked up many times. The V call is TRBV3-1, the J call TRBJ2-7; either TRBD1 or TRBD2 may supply D (5 bases each). Trimming removed 1 base from V and 1 base from J, with 14 bases in between. The CDR3 loop spans 16 amino acids. The V gene's germline CDR1 is LGHDT and CDR2 YNNKEL (reference sequence). CDR3 nucleotides: TGTGCCAGCAGCCAAGGCCCGGGGCTAGTTTCCTACGAGCAGTACTTC. As protein: CASSQGPGLVSYEQYF.

This clonotype was seen ten or more times. The CDR3 DNA is TGCGCCAGCAGCCAAGGTCCCCCCGGGACTAGCGGAGGACTACTCTCCTACGAGCAGTACTTC. Amino acids: CASSQGPPGTSGGLLSYEQYF. The V call is TRBV4-1, the J call TRBJ2-7; 11 bases are a match to TRBD2. The ends lost 1 base at V and 0 bases at J; junction bases unmatched: 17. The CDR3 is 21 amino acids. Germline V gene sequence: CDR1 MGHRA, CDR2 YSYEKL.

In its sample, this clonotype was seen many times. V is TRBV28 and J is TRBJ2-7; 10 positions agree with TRBD2. Trimming removed 5 bases from V and 6 bases from J; junction bases left unmatched: 13. This CDR3 has 16 residues. Germline V lookup: CDR1 MDHEN, CDR2 SYDVKM. This chain's CDR3 is CASSTLAGVTLAEQYF. The DNA for the CDR3 is TGTGCCAGCAGTACCCTAGCGGGAGTTACCCTAGCCGAGCAGTACTTC.

Turning to this clonotype: Being one base from a much bigger clone, this may be a read error. This chain uses TRBV20-1 with TRBJ2-7, with D perhaps TRBD2 (5 bases). The V gene's germline CDR1 is DFQATT and CDR2 SNEGSKA (reference sequence). The CDR3 is 12 residues long. The CDR3 nucleotides read TGCGGTGCTACCGGGGTATCCTACGAGCAGTACTTC. The encoded protein is CGATGVSYEQYF.

This clonotype was seen only a few times. The V call is TRBV7-6, the J call TRBJ2-3; D not certain. The ends were cut back, 4 bases at V and 6 bases at J, with 8 bases in the middle. Germline CDR1 and CDR2: SGHVS and FNYEAQ. This CDR3 comprises 12 residues. The chain's CDR3 is CASSSGVDTQYF. The CDR3, as DNA: TGTGCCAGCAGCTCTGGTGTGGATACGCAGTATTTT.

This clonotype was observed many times. V is TRBV27 and J is TRBJ1-1, with unresolved D. Germline V gene sequence: CDR1 MNHEY, CDR2 SMNVEV (reference sequence). The CDR3 is made up of 12 amino acids. The germline V and J ends were trimmed by 6 bases and 1 base, with 6 bases remaining between them. The CDR3 spells CASRSGNTEAFF. Written as DNA, the CDR3 is TGTGCCAGCAGATCAGGGAACACTGAAGCTTTCTTT.

This clonotype was seen at least ten times. This chain joins TRBV29-1 and TRBJ2-1, with TRBD1 identical over 8 bases. V dropped 7 bases and J dropped 0; count of bases not matched to a gene: 5. The CDR3 is 14 amino acids. Germline CDR1 and CDR2: SQVTM and ANQGSEA. The CDR3 protein is CSGRTGSSYNEQFF. The DNA for the CDR3 is TGCAGCGGCAGGACAGGGAGCTCCTACAATGAGCAGTTCTTC.

This clonotype has ten or more counts. The J gene is TRBJ2-2, the V gene TRBV4-2, with TRBD1 as a possible D gene (6 bases). Trimming shortened V by 0 bases and J by 5 bases, and 19 bases separated the two germline ends. This CDR3 comprises 18 residues. CDR1 is LGHNA and CDR2 is YNFKEQ in the germline V gene. CDR3 sequence (DNA): TGTGCCAGCAGCCAAGATCCCGCAGGGGTAGAGGGGACCGGGGAGCTGTTTTTT. Translation gives CASSQDPAGVEGTGELFF.

This clonotype was seen ten or more times. V usage is TRBV4-1 and J usage is TRBJ2-3; TRBD2 aligns across 7 bases. Germline V CDR1 and CDR2: MGHRA, YSYEKL. V dropped 4 bases and J dropped 2; count of bases not matched to a gene: 12. CDR3 size: 17 residues. In nucleotides, the CDR3 is TGCGCCAGCAGCCTAAGAATCGGCGGGAGTCTCACAGATACGCAGTATTTT. This sequence encodes CASSLRIGGSLTDTQYF.

With regard to this clonotype: One base away lies a much larger clone, so this may be a sequencing read error. CDR3: CASSTYTEALF. The CDR3 DNA is TGTGCCAGCAGTACATACACTGAAGCTCTCTTT. The rearrangement uses TRBV6-5 and TRBJ1-1; D not certain. The CDR3 length is 11 residues. From germline, CDR1 is MNHEY and CDR2 SVGAGI.